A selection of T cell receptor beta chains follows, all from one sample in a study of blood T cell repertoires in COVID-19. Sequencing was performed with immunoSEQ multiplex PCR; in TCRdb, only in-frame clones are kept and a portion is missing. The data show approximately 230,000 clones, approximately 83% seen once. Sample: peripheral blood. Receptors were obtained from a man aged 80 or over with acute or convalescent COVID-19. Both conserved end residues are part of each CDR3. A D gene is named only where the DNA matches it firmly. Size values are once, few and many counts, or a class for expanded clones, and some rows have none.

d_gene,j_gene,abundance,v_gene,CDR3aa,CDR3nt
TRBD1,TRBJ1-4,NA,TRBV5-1,CASSFRTGRSEKLFF,TGCGCCAGCAGCTTCAGGACAGGGAGGAGTGAAAAACTGTTTTTT
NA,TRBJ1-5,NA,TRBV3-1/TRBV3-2,CASSPQGHQPQHF,TGTGCCAGCAGTCCACAGGGACATCAGCCCCAGCATTTT
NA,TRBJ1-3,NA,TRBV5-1,CASSLLAPLSGNTIYF,TGCGCCAGCAGCTTACTCGCCCCACTCTCTGGAAACACCATATATTTT
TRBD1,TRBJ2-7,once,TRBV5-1,CASSQRQGAGEQYF,TGCGCCAGCAGTCAAAGACAGGGGGCGGGAGAGCAGTACTTC
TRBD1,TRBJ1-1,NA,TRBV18,CASSHRGQSDYEAFF,TGTGCCAGCTCCCACCGGGGACAGTCGGATTACGAAGCTTTCTTT
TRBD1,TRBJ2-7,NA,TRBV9,CASSTGQGMGNEQYF,TGTGCCAGCAGCACCGGACAGGGCATGGGGAACGAGCAGTACTTC
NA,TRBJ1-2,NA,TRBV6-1,CASSEVAGNYGYTF,TGTGCCAGCAGTGAAGTCGCAGGGAACTATGGCTACACCTTC
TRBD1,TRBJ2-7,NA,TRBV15,CATSRRPGQGGEQYF,TGTGCCACCAGCAGACGTCCGGGACAGGGGGGCGAGCAGTACTTC
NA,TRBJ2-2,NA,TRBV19,CASSRGWGVENTGELFF,TGTGCCAGCAGCCGGGGTTGGGGGGTAGAGAACACCGGGGAGCTGTTTTTT
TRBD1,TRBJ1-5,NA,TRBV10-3,CAISEGQGNQPQHF,TGTGCCATCAGTGAGGGACAGGGCAATCAGCCCCAGCATTTT
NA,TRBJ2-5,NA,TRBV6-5,CASSYSRRVLQETQYF,TGTGCCAGCAGTTACTCGAGGAGGGTCCTACAAGAGACCCAGTACTTC
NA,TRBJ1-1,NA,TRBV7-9,CASSLHLNTEAFF,TGTGCCAGCAGCTTACACTTGAACACTGAAGCTTTCTTT
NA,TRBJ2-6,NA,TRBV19,CASSPRSGTPLSGANVLTF,TGTGCCAGTAGTCCCCGGTCCGGGACACCCCTCTCTGGGGCCAACGTCCTGACTTTC